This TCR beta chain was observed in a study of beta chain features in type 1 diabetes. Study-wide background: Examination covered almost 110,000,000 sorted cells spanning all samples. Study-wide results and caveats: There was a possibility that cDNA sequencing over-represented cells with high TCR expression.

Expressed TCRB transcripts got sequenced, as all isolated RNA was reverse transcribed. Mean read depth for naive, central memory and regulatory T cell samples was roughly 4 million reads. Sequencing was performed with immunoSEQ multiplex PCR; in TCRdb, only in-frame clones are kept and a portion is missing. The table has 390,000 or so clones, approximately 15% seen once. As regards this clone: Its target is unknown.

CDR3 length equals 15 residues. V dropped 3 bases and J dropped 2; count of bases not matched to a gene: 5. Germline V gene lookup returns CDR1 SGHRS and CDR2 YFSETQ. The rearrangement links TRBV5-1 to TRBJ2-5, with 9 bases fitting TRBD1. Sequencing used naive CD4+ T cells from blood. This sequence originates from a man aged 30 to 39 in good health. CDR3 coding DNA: TGCGCCAGCAGCTCGGACAGGGGCTTTCAAGAGACCCAGTACTTC. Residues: CASSSDRGFQETQYF. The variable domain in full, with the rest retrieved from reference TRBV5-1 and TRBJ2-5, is KAGVTQTPRYLIKTRGQQVTLSCSPISGHRSVSWYQQTPGQGLQFLFEYFSETQRNKGNFPGRFSGRQFSNSRSEMNVSTLELGDSALYLCASSSDRGFQETQYFGPGTRLLVL.